This passage covers 26 T cell receptor beta chains from one sample sequenced in a study of T cells after yellow fever vaccination. MiXCR, applied by TCRdb to the 5' RACE reads, yields one record per CDR3 protein. The sample has roughly 340,000 distinct CDR3 sequences; about 8.7% are singletons. Here the sequenced sample was PBMCs, taken on the day of the first yellow fever vaccination. The receptors here all came from a young man who received the YFV17D yellow fever vaccine.

The rearrangement uses TRBV24-1 and TRBJ2-5, with TRBD1 identical over 9 bases. Germline lookup yields CDR1 KGHDR and CDR2 SFDVKD. V shed 4 bases, J shed 5 bases, and the junction held 10 bases outside the gene matches. The CDR3 length is 16 residues. Written as DNA, the CDR3 is TGTGCCACCAGTGACCTACAGGGGGCGCTTGGGGAGACCCAGTACTTC. Translated, it gives CATSDLQGALGETQYF.

The chain joins TRBV27 to TRBJ2-5; TRBD2 matches 10 bases. The germline V gene has CDR1 MNHEY and CDR2 SMNVEV (reference sequence). The CDR3 covers 15 residues. Trimming removed 6 bases from V and 5 bases from J; junction bases left unmatched: 9. CDR3 loop: CASRTLAGRGETQYF. Here the CDR3 DNA reads TGTGCCAGCAGGACACTAGCGGGGAGGGGGGAGACCCAGTACTTC.

The V call is TRBV29-1, the J call TRBJ1-1; D unclear. Trimming shortened V by 7 bases and J by 4 bases, and 13 bases separated the two germline ends. Germline V lookup: CDR1 SQVTM, CDR2 ANQGSEA. The CDR3 runs 12 residues. The CDR3 loop is CSAQHPGTEAFF. The CDR3 region has the DNA TGCAGCGCTCAGCATCCGGGCACTGAAGCTTTCTTT.

The chain recombines TRBV15 with TRBJ2-5; no clear D gene. From germline, CDR1 is LNHNV and CDR2 YYDKDF (reference sequence). Trimming stripped 5 bases from V and 5 bases from J, with 12 bases between. This CDR3 contains 13 residues. CDR3 in amino acids: CATSRNEKETQYF. CDR3 nucleotide sequence: TGTGCCACCAGCCGCAACGAGAAGGAGACCCAGTACTTC.

This clonotype was seen more than once but under ten times. The chain's CDR3 is CASSALGADTQYF. The CDR3 bases are TGTGCCAGCAGCGCCCTCGGGGCAGATACGCAGTATTTT. The chain carries TRBV9 and TRBJ2-3; possible D gene TRBD2, 5 bases. The length of the CDR3 is 13 residues. The ends were cut back, 3 bases at V and 4 bases at J, with 9 bases in the middle. Germline V gene sequence: CDR1 SGDLS, CDR2 YYNGEE.

There are many counts of this clonotype. V and J are TRBV12-3 or TRBV12-4 and TRBJ2-2; 7 positions agree with TRBD1. This CDR3 region has 15 residues. Trimming took 5 bases from V and 2 from J; bases not matched to a gene: 5. DNA of the CDR3: TGTGCCAGCAGTGGCAGGACAGGAAACACCGGGGAGCTGTTTTTT. Its translation: CASSGRTGNTGELFF.

This clonotype showed up just a few times. V usage is TRBV7-8 and J usage is TRBJ2-1; 14 nucleotides align to TRBD2. Germline V gene lookup returns CDR1 SGHVS and CDR2 FQNEAQ. V dropped 5 bases and J dropped 6; count of bases not matched to a gene: 6. The CDR3 extends over 16 amino acids. In DNA, the CDR3 is TGTGCCAGCAGCCCTAGGACTAGCGGGGGGCCCAATGAGCAGTTCTTC. Translating gives CASSPRTSGGPNEQFF.

This clonotype occurred a few times. The chain joins TRBV5-1 to TRBJ2-7; D remains unclear. Germline CDR1 SGHRS, CDR2 YFSETQ. This CDR3 has 12 residues. V was cut by 4 bases and J by 2 bases, with 7 bases left in between. DNA of the CDR3: TGCGCCAGCAGCGAGGTTACCTACGAGCAGTACTTC. It encodes CASSEVTYEQYF.

The sample holds many counts of this clonotype. CDR3 DNA: TGTGCCAGCAGCGCCCCACCAGGGCACGAGCAGTACGTC. As protein: CASSAPPGHEQYV. This chain uses TRBV28 with TRBJ2-7; a possible D gene is TRBD1 (5 bases). This CDR3 is 13 amino acids long. CDR1 MDHEN and CDR2 SYDVKM come from the germline V gene. Trimming cost V 6 bases and J 5 bases, with 14 bases left between them.

This clonotype occurred a few times. The gene calls are TRBV5-1 and TRBJ2-1, with D perhaps TRBD1 or TRBD2 (5 bases each). The CDR3 is 13 residues long. Germline V gene sequence: CDR1 SGHRS, CDR2 YFSETQ. V lost 0 bases and J lost 8, with 9 bases in between. The CDR3 coding sequence is TGCGCCAGCAGCTTGGGGGGACCGGATGAGCAGTTCTTC. Amino acid sequence: CASSLGGPDEQFF. The full variable domain, in which reference TRBV5-1 and TRBJ2-1 provide the parts outside the CDR3, is KAGVTQTPRYLIKTRGQQVTLSCSPISGHRSVSWYQQTPGQGLQFLFEYFSETQRNKGNFPGRFSGRQFSNSRSEMNVSTLELGDSALYLCASSLGGPDEQFFGPGTRLTVL.

The V call is TRBV29-1, the J call TRBJ2-1; D is perhaps TRBD2 (6 bases). Germline V gene sequence: CDR1 SQVTM, CDR2 ANQGSEA. The CDR3 consists of 14 residues. Between the trimmed V and J ends, which lost 7 bases and 1 base, there was a span of 14 bases. The CDR3 DNA sequence: TGCAGCGCCCTGCCCGGGGGATCCTACAATGAGCAGTTCTTC. Residues: CSALPGGSYNEQFF.

This clonotype was found many times. This chain uses TRBV12-3 or TRBV12-4 with TRBJ1-3, with a tentative D call TRBD1 (5 bases). The V gene lost 7 bases and the J gene lost 2 bases, with 12 bases spanning the gap. The CDR3 contains 14 residues. The CDR3 reads CASTMRGPGNTIYF. In DNA, the CDR3 is TGTGCCAGCACCATGCGGGGCCCTGGAAACACCATATATTTT.

In this sample, this clonotype turned up a few times. This chain joins TRBV12-3 or TRBV12-4 and TRBJ1-3; maybe TRBD1 (5 bases). The CDR3 spans 15 residues. Deletions cut 3 bases from V and 1 base from J, with 10 bases between. This CDR3 reads CASSFQGSSGNTIYF. As DNA, the CDR3 is TGTGCCAGCAGTTTTCAGGGTTCATCTGGAAACACCATATATTTT.

This clonotype was counted at least ten times. This chain connects TRBV7-3 to TRBJ2-5; 7 positions match TRBD2. The CDR3 loop spans 13 amino acids. CDR1 SGHTA and CDR2 FQGTGA come from the germline V gene. The trim removed 1 base at V and 5 bases at J, leaving 1 base unmatched. The CDR3 DNA reads as TGTGCCAGCAGCTTAAGGGAGGGGGAGACCCAGTACTTC. Encoded protein: CASSLREGETQYF.

This clonotype was seen a few times. The chain joins TRBV5-1 to TRBJ2-3, with D possibly matching TRBD2 (6 bases). The CDR3 extends over 13 amino acids. Between the trimmed V and J ends, which lost 0 bases and 7 bases, there was a span of 9 bases. Looked up from germline, CDR1 is SGHRS and CDR2 is YFSETQ. CDR3 sequence: CASSLALANTQYF. The CDR3 region has the DNA TGCGCCAGCAGCTTGGCACTAGCCAATACGCAGTATTTT. The variable domain in full, with the rest retrieved from reference TRBV5-1 and TRBJ2-3, is KAGVTQTPRYLIKTRGQQVTLSCSPISGHRSVSWYQQTPGQGLQFLFEYFSETQRNKGNFPGRFSGRQFSNSRSEMNVSTLELGDSALYLCASSLALANTQYFGPGTRLTVL.

V and J are TRBV7-9 and TRBJ1-1; D is unclear. V was pared by 2 bases and J by 0 bases, with 16 bases between. This CDR3 has 17 amino acids. The germline gives CDR1 SEHNR, CDR2 FQNEAQ (reference sequence). CDR3 in DNA: TGTGCCAGCAGCTTAATTGGGCAAAGTGTGATGAACACTGAAGCTTTCTTT. Its protein is CASSLIGQSVMNTEAFF.

This clonotype has only a few counts. The chain carries TRBV7-9 and TRBJ2-7, with 8 positions matching TRBD1. With V trimmed by 5 bases and J by 4 bases, 1 base remained unmatched. Germline CDR1 is SEHNR and CDR2 is FQNEAQ (reference sequence). There are 12 residues in the CDR3. In DNA, the CDR3 is TGTGCCAGCAGCCGGACAGGGTACGAGCAGTACGTC. This codes for CASSRTGYEQYV.

This clonotype was detected a few times. This chain links TRBV9 with TRBJ2-7; a weak D match, TRBD1 (5 bases). The V end lost 3 bases, the J end lost 1 base, and 14 bases lay between the germline ends. Germline CDR1 reads SGDLS; CDR2 reads YYNGEE. This CDR3 region has 15 residues. The CDR3 sequence is CASSEQGSPSYEQYF. The CDR3 DNA follows: TGTGCCAGCAGCGAGCAGGGTTCGCCTTCCTACGAGCAGTACTTC.

The table lists this clonotype with a few counts. V is TRBV6-2 or TRBV6-3 and J is TRBJ2-1; 9 nucleotides align to TRBD1. The trim removed 2 bases at V and 5 bases at J, leaving 1 base unmatched. Per germline, CDR1 MNHEY and CDR2 SVGEGT. The CDR3 loop spans 14 amino acids. The CDR3, as DNA: TGTGCCAGCAGTTACGGACAGGGGAACAATGAGCAGTTCTTC. Amino acid sequence: CASSYGQGNNEQFF.

The gene calls are TRBV4-3 and TRBJ2-5, with TRBD2 as a possible D gene (5 bases). The V gene lost 0 bases and the J gene lost 7 bases, with 15 bases spanning the gap. The CDR3 totals 15 residues. Looked up from germline, CDR1 is LGHNA and CDR2 is YSLEER. For the CDR3, the DNA is TGCGCCAGCAGCCAAGACCGAAGCGGCTCGATGACCCAGTACTTC. Protein: CASSQDRSGSMTQYF.

This clonotype came up a few times. The chain joins TRBV6-4 to TRBJ2-7; TRBD2 is a possible D gene (6 bases). CDR1 is MRHNA, CDR2 SNTAGT, per germline. The CDR3 covers 13 residues. Trimming removed 9 bases from V and 3 bases from J, with 15 bases in between. The CDR3 reads CARPRGTDYEQYV. Here the CDR3 DNA reads TGTGCCAGGCCCAGAGGGACTGACTACGAGCAGTACGTC.

The chain combines TRBV3-1 with TRBJ2-1, with D possibly being TRBD1 or TRBD2 (7 bases each). CDR3 size: 15 residues. Per germline, CDR1 LGHDT and CDR2 YNNKEL (reference sequence). Deletions cut 7 bases from V and 7 bases from J, with 20 bases between. In DNA form, the CDR3 reads TGTGCCAGCACCCAGCAGGGGGGGGCCCAGAATGAGCAGTTCTTC. Amino acids: CASTQQGGAQNEQFF.

The chain has TRBV7-2 and TRBJ1-2, with D perhaps matching TRBD1 (5 bases). Germline values: CDR1 SGHTA, CDR2 FQGNSA. This CDR3 region has 14 residues. The germline V and J ends were trimmed by 3 bases and 1 base, with 9 bases remaining between them. DNA of the CDR3: TGTGCCAGCAGCTTTGGGGGTAATAACTATGGCTACACCTTC. Protein product: CASSFGGNNYGYTF.

This clonotype was counted a few times. The rearrangement uses TRBV5-1 and TRBJ2-5; TRBD2 matches at 15 bases. The CDR3 contains 18 residues. After removal of 2 bases from V and 0 bases from J, the junction contained 5 bases not matched to a gene. Germline lookup yields CDR1 SGHRS and CDR2 YFSETQ. CDR3 residues: CASSFGLAGGQYQETQYF. For the CDR3, the DNA is TGCGCCAGCAGCTTCGGACTAGCGGGGGGGCAGTACCAAGAGACCCAGTACTTC.

The chain recombines TRBV7-6 with TRBJ2-7, with 15 nucleotides matching TRBD2. The CDR3 is made up of 16 amino acids. V trimming: 3 bases; J trimming: 3 bases; junction bases outside the gene matches: 3. The germline V gene has CDR1 SGHVS and CDR2 FNYEAQ. In DNA, the CDR3 is TGTGCCAGCAGCTTGGGGACTAGCGGGGGGTTCTACGAGCAGTACTTC. It yields the protein CASSLGTSGGFYEQYF. Full variable domain (outside the CDR3, taken from reference TRBV7-6 and TRBJ2-7): GAGVSQSPRYKVTKRGQDVALRCDPISGHVSLYWYRQALGQGPEFLTYFNYEAQQDKSGLPNDRFSAERPEGSISTLTIQRTEQRDSAMYRCASSLGTSGGFYEQYFGPGTRLTVT.

Ten or more counts support this clonotype. The chain joins TRBV5-1 to TRBJ1-1; 7 bases map to TRBD1. Trimming took 0 bases from V and 0 from J; bases not matched to a gene: 5. The CDR3 loop spans 16 amino acids. CDR1 SGHRS and CDR2 YFSETQ come from the germline V gene. Written as DNA, the CDR3 is TGCGCCAGCAGCTTGGCGACAGGGTGGATGAACACTGAAGCTTTCTTT. It specifies CASSLATGWMNTEAFF.